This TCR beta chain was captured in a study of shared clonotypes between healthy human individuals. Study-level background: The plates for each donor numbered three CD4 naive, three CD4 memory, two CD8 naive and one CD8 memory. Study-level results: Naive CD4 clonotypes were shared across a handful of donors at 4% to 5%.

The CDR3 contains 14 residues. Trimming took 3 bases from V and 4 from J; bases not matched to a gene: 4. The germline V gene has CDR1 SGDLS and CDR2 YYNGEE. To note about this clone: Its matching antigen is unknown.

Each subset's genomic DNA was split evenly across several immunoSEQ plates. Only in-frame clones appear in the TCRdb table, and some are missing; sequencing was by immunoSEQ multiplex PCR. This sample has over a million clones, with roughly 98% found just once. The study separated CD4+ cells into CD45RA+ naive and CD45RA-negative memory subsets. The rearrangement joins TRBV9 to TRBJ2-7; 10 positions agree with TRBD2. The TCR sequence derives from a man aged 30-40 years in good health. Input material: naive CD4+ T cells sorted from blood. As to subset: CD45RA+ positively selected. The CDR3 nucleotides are TGTGCCAGCAGCGCACTAGCGGGGAAATACGAGCAGTACTTC. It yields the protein CASSALAGKYEQYF.